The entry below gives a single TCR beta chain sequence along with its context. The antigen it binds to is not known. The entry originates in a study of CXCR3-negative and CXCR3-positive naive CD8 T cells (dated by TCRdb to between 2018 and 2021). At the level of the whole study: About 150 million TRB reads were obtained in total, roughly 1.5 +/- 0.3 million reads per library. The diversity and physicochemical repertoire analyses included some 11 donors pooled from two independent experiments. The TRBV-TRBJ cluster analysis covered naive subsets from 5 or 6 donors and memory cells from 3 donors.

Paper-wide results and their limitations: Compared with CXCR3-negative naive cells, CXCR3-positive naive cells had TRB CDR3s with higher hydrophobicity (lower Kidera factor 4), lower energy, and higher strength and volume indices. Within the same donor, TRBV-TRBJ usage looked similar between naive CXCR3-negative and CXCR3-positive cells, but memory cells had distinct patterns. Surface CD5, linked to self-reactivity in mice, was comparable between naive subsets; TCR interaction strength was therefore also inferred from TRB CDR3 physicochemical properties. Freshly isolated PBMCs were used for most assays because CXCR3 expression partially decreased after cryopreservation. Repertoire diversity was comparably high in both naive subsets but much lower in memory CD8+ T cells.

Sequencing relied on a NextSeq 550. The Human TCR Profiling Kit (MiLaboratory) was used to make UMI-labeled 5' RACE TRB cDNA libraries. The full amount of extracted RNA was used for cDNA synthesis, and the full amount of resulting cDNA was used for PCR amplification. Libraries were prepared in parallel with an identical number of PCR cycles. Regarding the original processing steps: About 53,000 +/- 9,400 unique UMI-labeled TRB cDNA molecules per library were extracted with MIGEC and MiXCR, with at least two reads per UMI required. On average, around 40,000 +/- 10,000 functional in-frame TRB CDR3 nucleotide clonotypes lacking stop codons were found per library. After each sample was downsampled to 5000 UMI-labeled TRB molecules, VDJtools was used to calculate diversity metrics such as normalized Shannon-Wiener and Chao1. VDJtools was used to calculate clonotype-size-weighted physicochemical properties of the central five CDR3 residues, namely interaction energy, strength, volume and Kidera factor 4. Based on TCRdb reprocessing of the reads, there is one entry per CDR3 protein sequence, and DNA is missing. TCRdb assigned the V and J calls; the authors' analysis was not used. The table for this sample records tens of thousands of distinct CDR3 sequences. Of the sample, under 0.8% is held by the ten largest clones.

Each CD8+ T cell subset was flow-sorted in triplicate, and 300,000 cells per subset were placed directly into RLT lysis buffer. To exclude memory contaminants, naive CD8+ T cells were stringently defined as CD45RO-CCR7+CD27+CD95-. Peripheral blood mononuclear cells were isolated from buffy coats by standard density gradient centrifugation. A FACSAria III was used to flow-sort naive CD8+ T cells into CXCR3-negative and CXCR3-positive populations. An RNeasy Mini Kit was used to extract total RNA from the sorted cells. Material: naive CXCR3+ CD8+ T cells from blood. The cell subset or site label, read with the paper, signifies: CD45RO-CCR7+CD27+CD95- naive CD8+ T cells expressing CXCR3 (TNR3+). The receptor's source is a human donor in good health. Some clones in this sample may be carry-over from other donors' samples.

The CDR3 protein sequence reads: CASPRGTEAFF. The V and J segments used are TRBV19 and TRBJ1-1; TCRdb selects TRBD1, and the lack of DNA leaves this call unchecked. Reading the germline V gene (reference sequence) gives CDR1 LNHDA and CDR2 SQIVND. The CDR3 runs 11 residues from the cysteine to the phenylalanine. The DNA is unrecorded.